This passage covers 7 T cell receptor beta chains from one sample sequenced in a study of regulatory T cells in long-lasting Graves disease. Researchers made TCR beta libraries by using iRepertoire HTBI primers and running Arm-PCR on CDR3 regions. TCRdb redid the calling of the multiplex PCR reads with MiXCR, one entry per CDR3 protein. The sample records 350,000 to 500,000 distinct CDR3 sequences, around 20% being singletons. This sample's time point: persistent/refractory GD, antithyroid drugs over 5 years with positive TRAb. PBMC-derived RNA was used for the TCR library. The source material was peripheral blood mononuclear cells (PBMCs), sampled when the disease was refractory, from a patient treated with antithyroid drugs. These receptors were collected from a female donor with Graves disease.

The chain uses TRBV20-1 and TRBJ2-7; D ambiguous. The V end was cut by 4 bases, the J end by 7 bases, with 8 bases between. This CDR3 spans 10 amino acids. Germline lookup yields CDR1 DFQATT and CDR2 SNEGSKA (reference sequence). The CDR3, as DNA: TGCAGTGCTAAATCGGCAGAGCAGTACTTC. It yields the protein CSAKSAEQYF.

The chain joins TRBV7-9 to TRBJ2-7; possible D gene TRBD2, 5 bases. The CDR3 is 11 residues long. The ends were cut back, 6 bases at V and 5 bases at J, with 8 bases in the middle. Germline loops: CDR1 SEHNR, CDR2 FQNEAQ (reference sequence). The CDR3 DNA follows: TGTGCCAGCAGGTCGGGGAACGAGCAGTACTTC. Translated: CASRSGNEQYF.

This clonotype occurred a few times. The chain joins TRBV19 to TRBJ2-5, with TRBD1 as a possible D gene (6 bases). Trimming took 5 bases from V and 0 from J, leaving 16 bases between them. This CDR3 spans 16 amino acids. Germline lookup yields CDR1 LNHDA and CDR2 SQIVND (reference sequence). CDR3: CASSPPGRGYQETQYF. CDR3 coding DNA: TGTGCCAGTAGTCCCCCGGGCAGGGGATACCAAGAGACCCAGTACTTC.

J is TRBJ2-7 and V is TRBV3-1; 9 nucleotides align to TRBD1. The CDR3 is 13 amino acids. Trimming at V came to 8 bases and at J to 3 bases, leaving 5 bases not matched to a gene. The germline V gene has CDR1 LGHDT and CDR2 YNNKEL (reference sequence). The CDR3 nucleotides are TGTGCCAGCCAAAGACAGGGGGACTACGAGCAGTACTTC. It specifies CASQRQGDYEQYF.

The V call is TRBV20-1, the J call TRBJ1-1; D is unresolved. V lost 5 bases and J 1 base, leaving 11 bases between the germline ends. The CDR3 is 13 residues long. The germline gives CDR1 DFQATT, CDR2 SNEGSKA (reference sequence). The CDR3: CSAGLRENTEAFF. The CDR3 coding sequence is TGCAGTGCTGGTTTAAGGGAGAACACTGAAGCTTTCTTT.

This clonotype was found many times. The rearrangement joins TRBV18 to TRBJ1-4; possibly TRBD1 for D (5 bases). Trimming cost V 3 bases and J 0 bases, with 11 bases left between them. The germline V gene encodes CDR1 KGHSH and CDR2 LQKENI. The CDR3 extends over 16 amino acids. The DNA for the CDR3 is TGTGCCAGCTCACCGAGGGACGGTTCAACTAATGAAAAACTGTTTTTT. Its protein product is CASSPRDGSTNEKLFF.

CDR3 residues: CASSSGPEGQETQYF. CDR3 sequence (DNA): TGCGCCAGCAGCTCGGGGCCGGAGGGCCAAGAGACCCAGTACTTC. The V call is TRBV5-1, the J call TRBJ2-5, with D maybe TRBD2 (6 bases). Germline assignment: CDR1 SGHRS and CDR2 YFSETQ. Trimming left V 3 bases short and J 1 base short, with 13 bases between. The CDR3 has 15 residues. Full variable domain (outside the CDR3, taken from reference TRBV5-1 and TRBJ2-5): KAGVTQTPRYLIKTRGQQVTLSCSPISGHRSVSWYQQTPGQGLQFLFEYFSETQRNKGNFPGRFSGRQFSNSRSEMNVSTLELGDSALYLCASSSGPEGQETQYFGPGTRLLVL.